This paragraph covers one T cell receptor (beta chain) sequence. Its target is unknown. The data derive from a study of shared clonotypes between healthy human individuals. For the study at large: The cohort comprised two women and three men. Their ages spanned 18 to 49 years.

In the original workflow: From ImmunoSEQ came sequences covering only the junction and carrying no quality scores, so filtering differed. TCRdb keeps only in-frame clones here, not all; method: immunoSEQ multiplex PCR. V and J calls plus clone size are reproduced from that table; the DNA served to infer D and trimming. The sample yields under 1,100,000 clones, about 76% seen once. V was trimmed by 3 bases and J by 5 bases, leaving 7 bases between them. CDR3 length: 12 amino acids. Germline values: CDR1 SEHNR, CDR2 FQNEAQ (reference sequence). Study results and caveats: Sampling involved blood alone; tissue repertoires likely differ. It was anticipated that sequencing depth would influence how many clonotypes donors shared.

The TCR sequence derives from a man aged 18 to 29 in good health. The gene calls are TRBV7-9 and TRBJ1-1, with no clear D. Sequencing was done on a sample of memory CD4+ T cells sorted from blood. As for subset: CD45RA-negative fraction. CDR3 sequence (DNA): TGTGCCAGCAGCTTTTCGACAACTGAAGCTTTCTTT. Translated: CASSFSTTEAFF.